These T cell receptor beta chains were read from a single sample in a study of identical twins. MiXCR, run by TCRdb on the 5' RACE reads, gives a single entry per CDR3 protein. Found here are hundreds of thousands of distinct CDR3 sequences, 7.5% of them singletons; the top ten hold approximately 5.4%. This sample was shared with a second study, whose subject was yellow fever vaccine responses in identical twins.

Sequences were obtained from CD8+ T cells sorted from blood. These TCRs come from a woman younger than 35 in good health. CDR3s include the opening cysteine and the closing phenylalanine or tryptophan. Fields, in order: D gene, J gene, CDR3 length, V gene, clone size, CDR3 protein, CDR3 DNA. The D gene is left open where the match is weak. Clone size is shown for a subset of rows, as once, few, many or a class of expanded clone.

>TRBD2|TRBJ2-7|13|TRBV29-1|many
CSVERGDAYEQYF
TGCAGCGTTGAACGGGGGGATGCCTACGAGCAGTACTTC
>.|TRBJ2-1|14|TRBV6-5|few
CASSYRDLYNEQFF
TGTGCCAGCAGTTACCGGGACCTCTACAATGAGCAGTTCTTC
>.|TRBJ2-7|13|TRBV27|.
CASSLSAPYEQYF
TGTGCCAGCAGTTTGTCCGCCCCATACGAGCAGTACTTC
>TRBD1|TRBJ2-1|13|TRBV27|many
CASSYETGDEQFF
TGTGCCAGCAGTTACGAGACAGGGGATGAGCAGTTCTTC
>.|TRBJ2-1|12|TRBV14|few
CASSQNFNEQFF
TGTGCCAGCAGCCAAAACTTCAATGAGCAGTTCTTC
>TRBD2|TRBJ2-1|16|TRBV27|few
CASSFSGRGVYNEQFF
TGTGCCAGCAGTTTTAGCGGGAGGGGGGTCTACAATGAGCAGTTCTTC
>TRBD2|TRBJ2-7|15|TRBV12-3/TRBV12-4|many
CASSWGASGTYEQYF
TGTGCCAGCAGTTGGGGCGCTAGCGGTACCTACGAGCAGTACTTC
>.|TRBJ1-1|14|TRBV6-1|.
CASSNSRGNTEAFF
TGTGCCAGCAGCAATTCCAGGGGCAACACTGAAGCTTTCTTT
>TRBD2|TRBJ2-2|18|TRBV4-2|many
CASSQDPPLAGSTGELFF
TGTGCCAGCAGCCAAGATCCCCCTCTAGCGGGGAGCACCGGGGAGCTGTTTTTT
>TRBD2|TRBJ2-7|15|TRBV6-5|.
CASSFVASGFYEQYF
TGTGCCAGCAGTTTCGTGGCTAGCGGTTTTTACGAGCAGTACTTC
>TRBD1|TRBJ2-1|15|TRBV29-1|few
CSVRGQGAFYNEQFF
TGCAGCGTTCGCGGACAGGGGGCCTTTTACAATGAGCAGTTCTTC
>.|TRBJ2-4|15|TRBV4-1|.
CASSQELDTLNIQYF
TGCGCCAGCAGCCAAGAACTAGACACTCTAAACATTCAGTACTTC
>TRBD1|TRBJ1-1|16|TRBV5-6|many
CASSTAGQGFITEAFF
TGTGCCAGCAGCACCGCGGGACAGGGATTCATCACTGAAGCTTTCTTT
>TRBD2|TRBJ2-1|15|TRBV20-1|few
CSAINLAAVYNEQFF
TGCAGTGCAATAAATCTAGCGGCCGTCTACAATGAGCAGTTCTTC
>.|TRBJ1-2|13|TRBV2|.
CASSEWGRLGYTF
TGTGCCAGCAGTGAGTGGGGACGGCTTGGCTACACCTTC
>.|TRBJ1-1|14|TRBV14|many
CASSQTGSNTEAFF
TGTGCCAGCAGCCAGACAGGATCGAACACTGAAGCTTTCTTT
>TRBD1|TRBJ2-7|18|TRBV7-8|many
CASSLGRRATGVSYEQYF
TGTGCCAGCAGCTTAGGACGACGGGCGACAGGGGTCTCCTACGAGCAGTACTTC
>TRBD2|TRBJ2-2|16|TRBV7-9|few
CAVGLAGVWDTGELFF
TGTGCCGTCGGGCTAGCGGGAGTTTGGGACACCGGGGAGCTGTTTTTT
>TRBD1|TRBJ1-6|15|TRBV5-1|many
CASTDDRVDNSPLHF
TGCGCCAGCACAGACGACAGGGTCGATAATTCACCCCTCCACTTT
>TRBD1|TRBJ2-6|16|TRBV28|many
CASSFGQGSGANVLTF
TGTGCCAGCAGTTTTGGACAGGGCTCTGGGGCCAACGTCCTGACTTTC
>TRBD2|TRBJ2-4|16|TRBV12-3/TRBV12-4|few
CASSLIAGGLGNIQYF
TGTGCCAGCAGTTTAATAGCGGGAGGTTTGGGAAACATTCAGTACTTC
>TRBD2|TRBJ2-1|15|TRBV12-3/TRBV12-4|many
CASSSRLAGGGEQFF
TGTGCCAGCAGTTCCCGACTAGCGGGAGGAGGTGAGCAGTTCTTC
>TRBD1|TRBJ2-7|14|TRBV29-1|few
CSVEGGTGLYEQYF
TGCAGCGTTGAAGGGGGGACAGGGCTCTACGAGCAGTACTTC
>TRBD2|TRBJ2-1|15|TRBV29-1|.
CSVEGEGLAGNEQFF
TGCAGCGTTGAAGGTGAGGGACTAGCGGGCAATGAGCAGTTCTTC
>TRBD2|TRBJ2-1|16|TRBV14|few
CASHNGVAGESDEQFF
TGTGCCAGTCACAACGGGGTGGCGGGAGAAAGTGATGAGCAGTTCTTC